Shown below are 30 T cell receptor beta chains from a single sample sequenced in a study of T cell changes during pregnancy in multiple sclerosis. Data came from immunoSEQ multiplex PCR; TCRdb stores just in-frame clones and leaves some out. The sample includes under 40,000 clones, about 91% seen only once; the top ten take more than 0.4%. Here the sequenced sample was CD4+ T cells from peripheral blood mononuclear cells, taken in the third trimester of pregnancy. The receptors originated from a female donor in good health, enrolled as a control in a pregnancy study.

V gene TRBV2 combines with J gene TRBJ2-5; maybe TRBD1 (6 bases). CDR1 is SNHLY, CDR2 FYNNEI, per germline. This CDR3 contains 14 residues. The ends were cut back, 7 bases at V and 4 bases at J, with 16 bases in the middle. The CDR3, as DNA: TGTGCCAGCATGATGGGGGCTCGTGGAGAGACCCAGTACTTC. Its translation is CASMMGARGETQYF.

V gene TRBV7-8 combines with J gene TRBJ2-1; 7 bases are shared with TRBD2. The CDR3 spans 15 residues. The trim removed 5 bases at V and 5 bases at J, leaving 9 bases unmatched. Germline V gives CDR1 SGHVS, CDR2 FQNEAQ. CDR3 DNA: TGTGCCAGCAGCATCCGGGACTACCGTGACAATGAGCAGTTCTTC. It translates to CASSIRDYRDNEQFF.

This clone has only a few counts. This chain joins TRBV30 and TRBJ2-2, with D possibly TRBD2 on 6 matching bases. The CDR3 is 12 amino acids. From germline, CDR1 is GTSNPN and CDR2 SVGIG (reference sequence). V lost 2 bases to trimming and J lost 5 bases, with 6 bases between them. The CDR3 sequence is CAWSRGTGELFF. The CDR3 DNA is TGTGCCTGGAGTCGGGGGACCGGGGAGCTGTTTTTT.

V usage is TRBV4-3 and J usage is TRBJ2-3; D ambiguous. The CDR3 is 13 amino acids. In germline, CDR1 is LGHNA, CDR2 YSLEER. The ends were cut back, 0 bases at V and 8 bases at J, with 9 bases in the middle. The CDR3: CASSQDLFGTQYF. The CDR3 DNA follows: TGCGCCAGCAGCCAAGATCTATTTGGTACGCAGTATTTT.

The CDR3: CASSFQTGTGNTIYF. The CDR3 DNA reads as TGCGCCAGCAGCTTCCAGACAGGGACCGGAAACACCATATATTTT. V and J are TRBV5-1 and TRBJ1-3; 7 nucleotides match TRBD1. This CDR3 spans 15 amino acids. Trimming removed 2 bases from V and 4 bases from J; junction bases left unmatched: 6. Germline V gives CDR1 SGHRS, CDR2 YFSETQ.

V gene TRBV5-4 combines with J gene TRBJ2-3, with 9 bases aligning to TRBD1. Unmatched junction bases numbered 7, after V lost 0 bases and J lost 5 bases. The CDR3 length is 16 residues. The germline gives CDR1 SGHNT, CDR2 YYREEE (reference sequence). This chain's CDR3 is CASSLASRTGEDTQYF. The CDR3 DNA reads as TGTGCCAGCAGCTTGGCCTCGAGGACAGGGGAAGATACGCAGTATTTT. The whole variable domain, remainder taken from reference TRBV5-4 and TRBJ2-3, is ETGVTQSPTHLIKTRGQQVTLRCSSQSGHNTVSWYQQALGQGPQFIFQYYREEENGRGNFPPRFSGLQFPNYSSELNVNALELDDSALYLCASSLASRTGEDTQYFGPGTRLTVL.

The CDR3 DNA reads as TGTGCCAGCAGCTTAGCGACGTTCCAGGGGGGCGAGCAGTACTTC. The encoded protein is CASSLATFQGGEQYF. The V call is TRBV7-2, the J call TRBJ2-7; a possible D gene is TRBD1 (7 bases). CDR1 SGHTA and CDR2 FQGNSA come from the germline V gene. The V and J ends lost 0 bases and 6 bases respectively, with 15 bases between them. This CDR3 has 15 amino acids.

The chain uses TRBV2 and TRBJ1-6; 9 positions match TRBD1. Germline CDR1 and CDR2: SNHLY and FYNNEI. CDR3 length equals 14 residues. Losses at the gene ends were 8 bases for V and 7 bases for J; bases not matched to a gene: 6. CDR3 coding DNA: TGTGCCAGCGTGGGACAGGGTGTGAATTCACCCCTCCACTTT. Protein sequence: CASVGQGVNSPLHF. Looking up the rest from reference TRBV2 and TRBJ1-6 gives the full variable domain: EPEVTQTPSHQVTQMGQEVILRCVPISNHLYFYWYRQILGQKVEFLVSFYNNEISEKSEIFDDQFSVERPDGSNFTLKIRSTKLEDSAMYFCASVGQGVNSPLHFGNGTRLTVT.

This clone showed up just once. V is TRBV4-1 and J is TRBJ1-3; no firm D call. Trimming took off 0 bases at V and 2 bases at J, with 2 bases between the two ends. Per germline, CDR1 MGHRA and CDR2 YSYEKL. The CDR3 loop spans 13 amino acids. In nucleotides, the CDR3 is TGCGCCAGCAGCCAAGATACTGGAAACACCATATATTTT. Translation: CASSQDTGNTIYF.

This chain links TRBV25-1 with TRBJ2-4; D gene unclear. Germline lookup yields CDR1 MGHDK and CDR2 SYGVNS. The CDR3 has 13 amino acids. V was shortened by 5 bases and J by 1 base, with 6 bases between the two germline ends. For the CDR3, the DNA is TGTGCCAGCAGTACTGAGGCCAAAAACATTCAGTACTTC. Protein sequence: CASSTEAKNIQYF. The full variable domain, with the rest looked up from reference TRBV25-1 and TRBJ2-4, is EADIYQTPRYLVIGTGKKITLECSQTMGHDKMYWYQQDPGMELHLIHYSYGVNSTEKGDLSSESTVSRIRTEHFPLTLESARPSHTSQYLCASSTEAKNIQYFGAGTRLSVL.

The genes are TRBV5-1 and TRBJ1-4; D is ambiguous. The germline gives CDR1 SGHRS, CDR2 YFSETQ. The CDR3 length is 16 residues. V dropped 0 bases and J dropped 0 bases, with 9 bases sitting between them. CDR3 sequence reads: CASSLARLATNEKLFF. The CDR3 region has the DNA TGCGCCAGCAGCTTGGCCAGACTAGCAACTAATGAAAAACTGTTTTTT.

The V call is TRBV5-1, the J call TRBJ2-1, with 10 nucleotides matching TRBD2. Germline CDR1 SGHRS, CDR2 YFSETQ. Trimming took 4 bases from V and 6 from J; bases not matched to a gene: 10. This CDR3 region has 16 residues. The CDR3 region is CASSPPGLAEGNEQFF. CDR3 nucleotide sequence: TGCGCCAGCAGCCCTCCCGGACTAGCGGAGGGCAATGAGCAGTTCTTC.

The V gene is TRBV5-4, the J gene TRBJ1-4, with a weak D call TRBD1 (6 bases). Trimming removed 5 bases from V and 8 bases from J, with 13 bases in between. This CDR3 is 13 amino acids long. Germline assignment: CDR1 SGHNT and CDR2 YYREEE (reference sequence). For the CDR3, the DNA is TGTGCCAGCAGACCGCAAGGGGGAGAAAAACTGTTTTTT. Its translation is CASRPQGGEKLFF.

This clone has a single count. The genes are TRBV7-9 and TRBJ1-1; D gene unclear. This CDR3 contains 13 residues. Per germline, CDR1 SEHNR and CDR2 FQNEAQ (reference sequence). V lost 3 bases to trimming and J lost 7 bases, with 12 bases between them. The DNA of the CDR3 is TGTGCCAGCAGCTTCATGGCTGGGCTTGAAGCTTTCTTT. Its protein product is CASSFMAGLEAFF.

The chain uses TRBV6-6 and TRBJ1-1; 7 bases line up with TRBD1. The length of the CDR3 is 13 residues. J was trimmed by 4 bases and V by 4 bases; bases with no gene match: 3. CDR1 is MNHNY, CDR2 SVGAGI, per germline (reference sequence). In DNA, the CDR3 is TGTGCCAGCAGTTTACAGGGGCTCACTGAAGCTTTCTTT. It translates to CASSLQGLTEAFF.

The chain recombines TRBV13 with TRBJ2-3; 7 bases agree with TRBD1. The V and J ends lost 1 base and 6 bases, in that order; junction bases with no gene match: 10. Germline lookup yields CDR1 PRHDT and CDR2 FYEKMQ (reference sequence). This CDR3 spans 16 amino acids. CDR3 loop: CASSLEGATGTDTQYF. CDR3 coding DNA: TGTGCCAGCAGCTTAGAGGGGGCGACCGGGACGGATACGCAGTATTTT.

The gene calls are TRBV7-2 and TRBJ1-1, with TRBD1 as a possible D gene (5 bases). Germline V CDR1 and CDR2: SGHTA, FQGNSA. Trimming took off 3 bases at V and 5 bases at J, with 16 bases between the two ends. The CDR3 consists of 15 residues. For the CDR3, the DNA is TGTGCCAGCAGCTTGACGGGGGGAACTGGGACTGAAGCTTTCTTT. Translating gives CASSLTGGTGTEAFF.

This clone ranks as medium-sized. This chain links TRBV7-9 with TRBJ1-2; D is possibly TRBD1 (5 bases). CDR1 and CDR2 from the germline V gene are SEHNR and FQNEAQ (reference sequence). Trimming cost V 8 bases and J 3 bases, with 10 bases left between them. The CDR3 length is 12 residues. CDR3 sequence reads: CASRGVDYGYTF. The CDR3 nucleotides read TGTGCCAGCCGGGGGGTGGACTATGGCTACACCTTC.

V gene TRBV11-2 combines with J gene TRBJ1-3; D unresolved. CDR3 length: 14 amino acids. Trimming left V 4 bases short and J 8 bases short, with 15 bases between. The V gene's germline CDR1 is SGHAT and CDR2 FQNNGV. The CDR3 here is CASSSGVMGDTIYF. The CDR3 bases are TGTGCCAGCAGCTCCGGGGTAATGGGAGACACCATATATTTT.

V usage is TRBV7-6 and J usage is TRBJ2-7, with 8 bases that match TRBD1. Looked up from germline, CDR1 is SGHVS and CDR2 is FNYEAQ. V lost 2 bases and J lost 5; bases outside the gene matches: 11. CDR3 size: 16 residues. The CDR3 DNA is TGTGCCAGCAGCTTACTAGTTACAGGACAGGGTGACGAGCAGTACTTC. Translated: CASSLLVTGQGDEQYF. The full variable domain, rest sourced from reference TRBV7-6 and TRBJ2-7, is GAGVSQSPRYKVTKRGQDVALRCDPISGHVSLYWYRQALGQGPEFLTYFNYEAQQDKSGLPNDRFSAERPEGSISTLTIQRTEQRDSAMYRCASSLLVTGQGDEQYFGPGTRLTVT.

This clone showed up just once. The genes are TRBV29-1 and TRBJ2-5; 14 bases agree with TRBD2. The germline V gene encodes CDR1 SQVTM and CDR2 ANQGSEA. CDR3 size: 16 residues. V was pared by 3 bases and J by 6 bases, with 9 bases of the junction left unmatched. The DNA of the CDR3 is TGCAGCGTTGAGCATGGACTAGCGGGGGGTAGGAAGACCCAGTACTTC. Its protein product is CSVEHGLAGGRKTQYF.

This rearrangement joins TRBV4-1 to TRBJ1-3, with D perhaps TRBD1 (6 bases). The ends were cut back, 6 bases at V and 0 bases at J, with 12 bases in the middle. The CDR3 extends over 15 amino acids. Germline loops: CDR1 MGHRA, CDR2 YSYEKL. CDR3 sequence reads: CASRPSGASGNTIYF. The CDR3 bases are TGCGCCAGCAGGCCCTCAGGGGCCTCTGGAAACACCATATATTTT.

The chain recombines TRBV5-6 with TRBJ2-3; D gene unclear. Trimming removed 9 bases from V and 6 bases from J, with 17 bases in between. The V gene's germline CDR1 is SGHDT and CDR2 YYEEEE. The CDR3 sequence is 13 residues long. CDR3 sequence reads: CAINGWVRDTQYF. In DNA, the CDR3 is TGTGCCATCAACGGCTGGGTGAGGGATACGCAGTATTTT.

This sequence joins TRBV7-2 and TRBJ1-2; TRBD1 aligns across 9 bases. Germline CDR1 is SGHTA and CDR2 is FQGNSA. The CDR3 loop spans 13 amino acids. V lost 6 bases to trimming and J lost 6 bases; unmatched junction nucleotides: 5. CDR3 nucleotide sequence: TGTGCCAGCAGTCGACAGGGGGTGAATGGCTACACCTTC. It translates to CASSRQGVNGYTF.

This rearrangement joins TRBV14 to TRBJ1-4; the D is unclear. This CDR3 is 16 amino acids long. V lost 3 bases and J lost 2, with 13 bases in between. CDR1 and CDR2 from the germline V gene are SGHDN and FVKESK. CDR3 nucleotides: TGTGCCAGCAGCCATCTTGCGGGGTCGACTAATGAAAAACTGTTTTTT. Translation gives CASSHLAGSTNEKLFF. The full variable domain, in which reference TRBV14 and TRBJ1-4 provide the parts outside the CDR3, is EAGVTQFPSHSVIEKGQTVTLRCDPISGHDNLYWYRRVMGKEIKFLLHFVKESKQDESGMPNNRFLAERTGGTYSTLKVQPAELEDSGVYFCASSHLAGSTNEKLFFGSGTQLSVL.

CDR3 DNA sequence: TGCGCCAGCAGCCAAGATGTATCAGCGGGGGGGTACTACAATGAGCAGTTCTTC. This encodes CASSQDVSAGGYYNEQFF. This chain links TRBV4-3 with TRBJ2-1, with TRBD2 matching over 10 bases. The germline gives CDR1 LGHNA, CDR2 YSLEER. V lost 0 bases, J lost 3 bases, and 8 bases stayed unmatched. There are 18 residues in the CDR3.

The chain employs TRBV29-1 and TRBJ1-1; perhaps TRBD1 as D (5 bases). Between the trimmed V and J ends, which lost 4 bases and 7 bases, there was a span of 7 bases. The germline V gene has CDR1 SQVTM and CDR2 ANQGSEA. CDR3 length: 10 amino acids. The CDR3 loop is CSVADSEAFF. DNA for the CDR3: TGCAGCGTTGCCGACAGTGAAGCTTTCTTT.

The chain recombines TRBV7-2 with TRBJ1-2; D remains ambiguous. Germline CDR1 reads SGHTA; CDR2 reads FQGNSA. Trimming pared 5 bases from V and 2 bases from J, leaving 18 bases between. This CDR3 has 16 amino acids. The CDR3 DNA reads as TGTGCCAGCAGCCCAAAGGAACGACTGATCAACTATGGCTACACCTTC. Translation: CASSPKERLINYGYTF.

The chain employs TRBV2 and TRBJ2-7; 8 positions agree with TRBD1. The V segment lost 3 bases and the J segment 7 bases; nucleotides outside the gene matches: 5. The CDR3 runs 13 residues. Germline assignment: CDR1 SNHLY and CDR2 FYNNEI. As DNA, the CDR3 is TGTGCCAGCAGTGAGCAGGGGGCAGAAGAGCAGTACTTC. Its translation: CASSEQGAEEQYF.

The rearrangement joins TRBV4-2 to TRBJ2-1, with 12 nucleotides matching TRBD2. After removal of 5 bases from V and 5 bases from J, the junction contained 10 bases not matched to a gene. The CDR3 has 17 amino acids. Germline V gene sequence: CDR1 LGHNA, CDR2 YNFKEQ. CDR3 in DNA: TGTGCCAGCAGCTTAAACGGACTAGCGGGGCCTCACAATGAGCAGTTCTTC. This gives the protein CASSLNGLAGPHNEQFF.